Below are 30 T cell receptor beta chains sequenced from a single sample in a study of T cell responses to AZD1222 COVID-19 vaccine. The data were produced by immunoSEQ multiplex PCR, yet TCRdb's version contains in-frame clones alone and is incomplete. In the table there are 150,000 to 160,000 clones, around 89% of which are singletons. This sample comprised peripheral blood, obtained on day 0 of AZD1222 vaccination. The source is an adult in good health.

The chain has TRBV28 and TRBJ1-6, with TRBD1 identical over 12 bases. With 3 bases clipped from V and 1 base from J, the junction kept 4 bases outside the gene matches. The V gene's germline CDR1 is MDHEN and CDR2 SYDVKM. The CDR3 loop spans 18 amino acids. Written as DNA, the CDR3 is TGTGCCAGCAGTTTGGGACAGGGGGCCTGGTCCTATAATTCACCCCTCCACTTT. Its translation: CASSLGQGAWSYNSPLHF.

The rearrangement joins TRBV15 to TRBJ2-5; the match to TRBD2 covers 10 bases. Germline assignment: CDR1 LNHNV and CDR2 YYDKDF (reference sequence). V lost 1 base to trimming and J lost 7 bases; unmatched junction nucleotides: 18. This CDR3 spans 19 amino acids. CDR3 amino acids: CATSRAGASGGSAGATQYF. CDR3 DNA: TGTGCCACCAGCAGAGCCGGGGCTAGCGGGGGATCGGCGGGTGCGACCCAGTACTTC.

CDR3 DNA sequence: TGTGCCAGCAGTTTACGGCAGGGTAACAATGAGCAGTTCTTC. This sequence encodes CASSLRQGNNEQFF. The chain links TRBV27 to TRBJ2-1, with D perhaps matching TRBD1 (5 bases). The V end was cut by 2 bases, the J end by 5 bases, with 10 bases between. This CDR3 is 14 amino acids long. Germline V gives CDR1 MNHEY, CDR2 SMNVEV (reference sequence).

V is TRBV5-1 and J is TRBJ1-1; D uncertain. V shed 4 bases and J shed 5 bases, with 15 bases lying between them. The CDR3 is made up of 14 amino acids. Germline V lookup: CDR1 SGHRS, CDR2 YFSETQ. The CDR3 region has the DNA TGCGCCAGCAGCCCTCTAGGTTTGGAGACTGAAGCTTTCTTT. Its protein product is CASSPLGLETEAFF.

The chain combines TRBV19 with TRBJ2-7, with 7 bases lining up with TRBD1. The CDR3 runs to 14 residues. The germline V gene has CDR1 LNHDA and CDR2 SQIVND (reference sequence). V gave up 3 bases and J gave up 2 bases; unmatched junction bases: 4. The CDR3 region has the DNA TGTGCCAGTAGTATCGACAGGGTTCCCTACGAGCAGTACTTC. It codes for CASSIDRVPYEQYF.

The V and J genes are TRBV7-2 and TRBJ1-5, with D possibly being TRBD1 (5 bases). The CDR3 totals 16 residues. The germline CDR1 and CDR2 sequences are SGHTA and FQGNSA. Trimming removed 0 bases from V and 0 bases from J, with 9 bases in between. This CDR3 is CASSLATGVSNQPQHF. The CDR3 bases are TGTGCCAGCAGCTTAGCAACGGGGGTTAGCAATCAGCCCCAGCATTTT. The whole variable domain, remainder taken from reference TRBV7-2 and TRBJ1-5, is GAGVSQSPSNKVTEKGKDVELRCDPISGHTALYWYRQSLGQGLEFLIYFQGNSAPDKSGLPSDRFSAERTGGSVSTLTIQRTQQEDSAVYLCASSLATGVSNQPQHFGDGTRLSIL.

The V and J genes are TRBV6-5 and TRBJ1-2; 11 bases map to TRBD1. CDR1 is MNHEY and CDR2 is SVGAGI in the germline V gene. V gave up 5 bases and J gave up 8 bases; unmatched junction bases: 7. This CDR3 is built from 14 residues. CDR3 DNA sequence: TGTGCCAGCAGTCTCCGGGACAGGGGGAAGGGCTACACCTTC. Amino acids: CASSLRDRGKGYTF.

This chain links TRBV27 with TRBJ1-2, with 9 bases lining up with TRBD1. The V and J ends lost 3 bases and 6 bases, in that order; junction bases with no gene match: 2. Germline CDR1 and CDR2: MNHEY and SMNVEV (reference sequence). The CDR3 totals 13 residues. The CDR3 DNA reads as TGTGCCAGCAGTTTCCGGACAGGGGATGGCTACACCTTC. It specifies CASSFRTGDGYTF.

This chain joins TRBV24-1 and TRBJ2-7; perhaps TRBD2 as D (5 bases). The CDR3 spans 12 residues. Germline CDR1 reads KGHDR; CDR2 reads SFDVKD. V was clipped by 1 base and J by 6 bases, with 6 bases between them. The CDR3 DNA reads TGTGCCACCAGTGATTTTCGGGGCGAGCAGTACTTC. Protein product: CATSDFRGEQYF.

The genes are TRBV11-2 and TRBJ1-1; 7 positions agree with TRBD1. After removal of 5 bases from V and 4 bases from J, the junction contained 4 bases not matched to a gene. The CDR3 runs to 13 residues. The V gene's germline CDR1 is SGHAT and CDR2 FQNNGV. The CDR3, as DNA: TGTGCCAGCAGCGTACAGGGGATCACTGAAGCTTTCTTT. Translation: CASSVQGITEAFF.

This clone was recorded only once. The junction departs from germline at one end; a sequencing error may be responsible. The chain links TRBV7-2 to TRBJ2-7; D gene unclear. Germline V gives CDR1 SGHTA, CDR2 FQGNSA. The CDR3 loop spans 13 amino acids. The CDR3 sequence: CASSPTDLRSGHF. The CDR3 bases are TGTGCCAGCAGTCCAACGGACCTCCGCTCCGGCCACTTC.

This chain connects TRBV7-8 to TRBJ2-2; unclear D gene. Germline CDR1 is SGHVS and CDR2 is FQNEAQ. Trimming took 5 bases from V and 6 from J, leaving 7 bases between them. This CDR3 comprises 12 residues. CDR3 nucleotides: TGTGCCAGCAGCCCTGACTCCGGGGAGCTGTTTTTT. Its protein is CASSPDSGELFF.

Worth noting for this clone: The junction departs from germline at one end; a sequencing error may be responsible. The chain combines TRBV7-8 with TRBJ1-4; 11 bases are a match to TRBD1. CDR1 and CDR2 from the germline V gene are SGHVS and FQNEAQ. The CDR3 covers 18 residues. The CDR3 region is CASSLGTGGLATNEKLFF. CDR3 nucleotides: TGTGCCAGCAGTTTAGGGACAGGGGGGTTAGCAACTAATGAAAAACTGTTTTTT. Supplemented by reference TRBV7-8 and TRBJ1-4, the full variable domain reads GAGVSQSPRYKVAKRGQDVALRCDPISGHVSLFWYQQALGQGPEFLTYFQNEAQLDKSGLPSDRFFAERPEGSVSTLKIQRTQQEDSAVYLCASSLGTGGLATNEKLFFGSGTQLSVL.

This chain joins TRBV9 and TRBJ2-5; 11 nucleotides agree with TRBD2. From germline, CDR1 is SGDLS and CDR2 YYNGEE. V lost 0 bases, J lost 0 bases, and 1 base stayed unmatched. This CDR3 spans 16 amino acids. The chain's CDR3 is CASSVGTSGHQETQYF. CDR3 bases: TGTGCCAGCAGCGTAGGGACTAGCGGGCACCAAGAGACCCAGTACTTC.

This clone turned up a few times. The rearrangement joins TRBV20-1 to TRBJ1-1; D possibly corresponds to TRBD1 (5 bases). The CDR3 consists of 13 residues. V dropped 3 bases and J dropped 1 base, with 9 bases sitting between them. CDR1 and CDR2 from the germline V gene are DFQATT and SNEGSKA (reference sequence). The CDR3 nucleotides are TGCAGTGCTAGTATAGGGGCGAACACTGAAGCTTTCTTT. Protein: CSASIGANTEAFF.

J is TRBJ2-7 and V is TRBV9; TRBD1 agrees at 8 bases. V dropped 4 bases and J dropped 7; count of bases not matched to a gene: 13. The CDR3 is 15 residues long. The germline V gene encodes CDR1 SGDLS and CDR2 YYNGEE. CDR3 in DNA: TGTGCCAGCAGCCAGAATACAGGGGGGTGGGAAGAGCAGTACTTC. It encodes CASSQNTGGWEEQYF.

V is TRBV6-2 or TRBV6-3 and J is TRBJ2-2, with 8 bases lining up with TRBD2. The trim removed 3 bases at V and 4 bases at J, leaving 7 bases unmatched. Germline V lookup: CDR1 MNHEY, CDR2 SVGEGT. The CDR3 contains 16 residues. This CDR3 is CASSYPGGRGTGELFF. The CDR3 coding sequence is TGTGCCAGCAGTTATCCGGGGGGGCGTGGCACCGGGGAGCTGTTTTTT.

V usage is TRBV5-8 and J usage is TRBJ1-2; perhaps TRBD1 as D (6 bases). The CDR3 runs to 13 residues. Per germline, CDR1 SGHTS and CDR2 YDEGEE. Deletions cut 3 bases from V and 7 bases from J, with 13 bases between. DNA for the CDR3: TGTGCCAGCAGCTCTCAGGGGCTCGGTGGCTACACCTTC. Amino acid sequence: CASSSQGLGGYTF.

V is TRBV5-1 and J is TRBJ1-6; unclear D gene. In germline, CDR1 is SGHRS, CDR2 YFSETQ. V was clipped by 4 bases and J by 3 bases, with 11 bases between them. CDR3 length: 15 amino acids. CDR3 in DNA: TGCGCCAGCAGCGTGCGACTGGACTATAATTCACCCCTCCACTTT. Its protein product is CASSVRLDYNSPLHF.

CDR3: CASSAGTSGANVLTF. The CDR3 DNA reads TGTGCCAGCAGCGCTGGGACCTCTGGGGCCAACGTCCTGACTTTC. The chain carries TRBV5-4 and TRBJ2-6; D may match TRBD1 or TRBD2 (5 bases each). Trimming took 4 bases from V and 0 from J, leaving 8 bases between them. There are 15 residues in the CDR3. CDR1 is SGHNT, CDR2 YYREEE, per germline (reference sequence). Looking up the rest from reference TRBV5-4 and TRBJ2-6 gives the full variable domain: ETGVTQSPTHLIKTRGQQVTLRCSSQSGHNTVSWYQQALGQGPQFIFQYYREEENGRGNFPPRFSGLQFPNYSSELNVNALELDDSALYLCASSAGTSGANVLTFGAGSRLTVL.

The rearrangement joins TRBV6-5 to TRBJ1-5; D possibly corresponds to TRBD1 (5 bases). The V end was cut by 6 bases, the J end by 1 base, with 10 bases between. The CDR3 runs to 14 residues. The germline CDR1 and CDR2 sequences are MNHEY and SVGAGI. Here the CDR3 DNA reads TGTGCCAGCAGGACGGACAAAAGCAATCAGCCCCAGCATTTT. It is translated as CASRTDKSNQPQHF.

The genes are TRBV9 and TRBJ2-7, with D possibly TRBD2 on 5 matching bases. The CDR3 spans 14 residues. Trimming took off 0 bases at V and 6 bases at J, with 13 bases between the two ends. CDR1 SGDLS and CDR2 YYNGEE come from the germline V gene. CDR3 DNA sequence: TGTGCCAGCAGCGTAGTTGGAGGTGCGGGCGAGCAGTACTTC. Translating gives CASSVVGGAGEQYF.

The chain is built from TRBV7-6 and TRBJ2-3; D perhaps matches TRBD2 (5 bases). Trimming cost V 5 bases and J 0 bases, with 18 bases left between them. CDR3 length equals 17 residues. Germline V lookup: CDR1 SGHVS, CDR2 FNYEAQ. CDR3: CASSNTGLEVSTDTQYF. CDR3 bases: TGTGCCAGCAGCAACACTGGACTCGAAGTTAGCACAGATACGCAGTATTTT.

The rearrangement joins TRBV9 to TRBJ1-2; the D gene is possibly TRBD1 (5 bases). V lost 1 base to trimming and J lost 7 bases, with 14 bases between them. Germline lookup yields CDR1 SGDLS and CDR2 YYNGEE. The CDR3 runs 14 residues. The CDR3 here is CASSVPLTGGGYTF. For the CDR3, the DNA is TGTGCCAGCAGCGTACCACTTACGGGGGGTGGCTACACCTTC.

The chain carries TRBV18 and TRBJ1-5; perhaps TRBD1 as D (5 bases). Germline loops: CDR1 KGHSH, CDR2 LQKENI. The ends were cut back, 6 bases at V and 4 bases at J, with 10 bases in the middle. The length of the CDR3 is 13 residues. DNA for the CDR3: TGTGCCAGCTCCGCGACAGAGAATCAGCCCCAGCATTTT. Amino acids: CASSATENQPQHF.

The gene calls are TRBV4-1 and TRBJ2-2; the match to TRBD1 covers 9 bases. This CDR3 region has 16 residues. V shed 3 bases, J shed 2 bases, and the junction held 4 bases outside the gene matches. Germline V gene data show CDR1 as MGHRA and CDR2 as YSYEKL. CDR3 sequence (DNA): TGCGCCAGCAGCCAGCCTACAGGGGGCAACACCGGGGAGCTGTTTTTT. Encoded protein: CASSQPTGGNTGELFF.

The rearrangement uses TRBV18 and TRBJ1-6; D gene uncertain. The CDR3 loop spans 16 amino acids. The germline V gene encodes CDR1 KGHSH and CDR2 LQKENI. Trimming removed 1 base from V and 7 bases from J, with 14 bases in between. CDR3: CASSPRGGLANSPLHF. In DNA, the CDR3 is TGTGCCAGCTCACCACGTGGAGGACTAGCCAATTCACCCCTCCACTTT.

The chain is built from TRBV19 and TRBJ2-7, with D possibly being TRBD1 or TRBD2 (5 bases each). The CDR3 extends over 15 amino acids. V gave up 5 bases and J gave up 1 base, with 15 bases separating them. Germline V gene data show CDR1 as LNHDA and CDR2 as SQIVND (reference sequence). DNA for the CDR3: TGTGCCAGTAGTGCCTCCGGGACGGGGTCCTACGAGCAGTACTTC. It specifies CASSASGTGSYEQYF.

The chain links TRBV5-5 to TRBJ1-3; no reliable D call. Germline values: CDR1 SGHKS, CDR2 YYEKEE (reference sequence). V gave up 4 bases and J gave up 1 base, with 9 bases separating them. This CDR3 comprises 14 residues. This CDR3 is CASSPAGSGNTIYF. Here the CDR3 DNA reads TGTGCCAGCAGCCCCGCGGGGTCTGGAAACACCATATATTTT.

The rearrangement joins TRBV2 to TRBJ2-7; 8 nucleotides match TRBD1. The germline CDR1 and CDR2 sequences are SNHLY and FYNNEI. V shed 6 bases, J shed 6 bases, and the junction held 16 bases outside the gene matches. This CDR3 comprises 16 residues. The CDR3 protein is CASRLFRSDREGEQYF. CDR3 sequence (DNA): TGTGCCAGCAGACTTTTCCGCTCGGACAGGGAAGGCGAGCAGTACTTC.